This TCR beta chain is from a study of regulatory T cells in long-lasting Graves disease. This clonotype appeared many times. With iRepertoire HTBI primers and Arm-PCR of CDR3 regions, TCR beta libraries were built. TCRdb redid the calling of the multiplex PCR reads with MiXCR, one entry per CDR3 protein. The sample has a few hundred thousand distinct CDR3 sequences; around 19% are singletons. Time point of the sample: newly diagnosed GD, antithyroid drugs for less than 3 months. Extracted RNA from PBMCs served as the source of the TCR library. Trimming removed 3 bases from V and 6 bases from J; junction bases left unmatched: 5. The CDR3 covers 14 residues. CDR1 and CDR2 (germline): SGHDT, YYEEEE. This same sample was also part of a study on T cells in Graves' hyperthyroidism and ophthalmopathy.

Sequenced here: peripheral blood mononuclear cells (PBMCs), sampled at new diagnosis, from a patient treated with antithyroid drugs. The rearrangement joins TRBV5-6 to TRBJ2-1; 8 bases agree with TRBD2. This TCR was sampled from a woman aged 25 to 39 with Graves disease. The CDR3 region has the DNA TGTGCCAGCAGCTCGGGGGGGCTCACCAATGAGCAGTTCTTC. Translated: CASSSGGLTNEQFF.